This record looks at one T cell receptor beta chain sequence and its context. Its specificity is unknown. This CDR3 contains 13 residues. The germline V gene encodes CDR1 SEHNR and CDR2 FQNEAQ (reference sequence). V was pared by 4 bases and J by 1 base, with 5 bases between. This sample is part of a study of T cell responses to AZD1222 COVID-19 vaccine. General study points: Repertoires in all cases were sampled only once the peak T cell response had passed. Vaccine-associated CD4 TCRs ranged over spike, dominating at 160-218 and 743-854. Donors, mostly white British, included more females; clonal diversity was possibly underestimated. With two AZD1222 doses given, Spike-specific TCR breadth and depth both rose.

TCRdb's copy holds only in-frame clones and misses some; the assay was immunoSEQ multiplex PCR. Seen here are approximately 74,000 clones, 80% to 90% observed once, and the top ten hold under 3%. The receptor comes from an adult in good health. The rearrangement uses TRBV7-9 and TRBJ1-3; no clear D gene. This specimen was peripheral blood, taken on day 0 of AZD1222 vaccination. CDR3 loop: CASSSDSGNTIYF. The CDR3 DNA reads TGTGCCAGCAGCTCAGATTCTGGAAACACCATATATTTT.